The entry below gives a single T cell receptor beta chain sequence along with its context. This clonotype occurred many times. The antigen it binds to is not known. No much larger clonotype is one base removed from it; base qualities were not supplied. The sample belongs to a study of T cells in Graves' hyperthyroidism and ophthalmopathy (dated by TCRdb to about 2019). In terms of the full investigation: Peripheral blood samples were taken at initial diagnosis, before any treatment was given. TCR V-J signatures able to tell the groups apart were searched for in a discovery cohort of 95 to 100 patients, of whom 43 had Graves' ophthalmopathy and under 65 had stable Graves' hyperthyroidism. Whether ophthalmopathy could be predicted prospectively was tested in an independent validation cohort made up of some 20 hyperthyroidism patients plus 17 patients who later progressed to ophthalmopathy. The 80 to 100 discovery patients were randomly divided into training and test sets at a 7:3 ratio. Thyroid tissue and blood T-cell repertoires from about six Graves' hyperthyroidism patients were also compared in the study. Following sampling, methimazole starting at 30 mg daily was given to hyperthyroidism patients, and high-dose intravenous methylprednisolone was given to ophthalmopathy patients. According to the paper, TCR Vbeta CDR3 sequencing was carried out on over 130 peripheral blood samples, which came from 40 to 45 ophthalmopathy, 70 to 80 hyperthyroidism and approximately 17 progressor patients.

The TCR beta CDR3 regions were amplified from RNA transcripts. For the first round of RT-PCR on the TCR CDR3, the HTBI primer set was used together with the Qiagen OneStep RT-PCR kit. Libraries were constructed in a second round of multiplex PCR, after which size selection and purification were performed. Sequencing of the libraries was done on an Illumina HiSeq2000 using paired-end 100 bp reads. In the source study's methods: SOAPnuke was used to process the raw data, throwing out any read that contained adapters or uncalled bases, had a mean Phred below 15, or lacked an exact constant-primer or identifier match. High-quality paired reads were merged using COPE v1.2.5, and each unique nucleotide sequence was defined as a clonotype. MiTCR v1.1 was used to align clonotypes to the IMGT TRBV, TRBD and TRBJ reference segments. Only V-J combinations with frequency above 0.0001, covering about 99% of repertoires, were analysed. A TCS score was defined as the ratio of F50 (clonal expansion) to E x V (chaos), with BLOSUM62-based TCRdist applied between CDR3 peptides within each V-J. Welch's t-statistics and random forest reduced fewer than 600 V-J features to 13, which were used in a naive Bayes classifier (R e1071). The public reads were quality trimmed at Q25 with fastp and then assembled into clones with MiXCR by TCRdb, keeping productive beta chains. Entries that share a CDR3 protein sequence are merged under the most common genes and DNA. TCRdb, not the original authors, processed these V and J calls. In this sample the table shows 220,000 or so distinct CDR3 sequences, roughly 17% of which occur a single time. Clones ranked in the top ten supply more than 25% of the sample.

Ophthalmopathy patients had moderately to severely active disease, Clinical Activity Score of at least 3, NOSPECS grade of at least 4, and duration under 3 months. Any patient with an uncontrolled infection, another autoimmune disease, pregnancy or lactation was excluded. Diagnoses were based on clinical symptoms, serum thyroxine and TRAb, thyroid ultrasound and orbital computed tomography. Ficoll-Paque density gradient centrifugation was used to isolate PBMCs from around 10 ml of fresh peripheral blood. Total RNA was extracted with Trizol reagent, and quality was checked on an Agilent 2100 Bioanalyzer. From cysteine to phenylalanine, the CDR3 is 16 amino acids long. Of the read, only the CDR3 DNA is kept; its 48 bases are in frame from base 1. The germline V gene (reference sequence) specifies DFQATT as CDR1 and SNEGSKA as CDR2. The junction carries 22 bases between V and J, which are trimmed by 2 bases and 8 bases respectively.

Broad study findings and their caveats: A 13 V-J signature model separated ophthalmopathy from stable hyperthyroidism, with approximately 86% sensitivity and 81% to 82% specificity in cross-validation and 80%/75% in testing. Sample size was not statistically predetermined, and blinding of investigators to group allocation was not performed. In validation, the model predicted progression to ophthalmopathy a median of around 6.5 months before onset, with around 70% sensitivity and 72.22% specificity. Most expanded thyroid clonotypes (frequency above 0.001) were also detected in blood, suggesting blood repertoires may reflect thyroid immune responses.

The chain employs TRBV20-1 and TRBJ2-1, and the D gene may be TRBD2, 7 bases matching. This clonotype was obtained from a woman aged 18 to 35 with Graves' ophthalmopathy. Sequenced: blood. Here the CDR3 is given as CSARTLFRGALDEQFF. The nucleotides are TGCAGTGCTAGAACCCTCTTTCGGGGGGCTTTAGATGAGCAGTTCTTC.